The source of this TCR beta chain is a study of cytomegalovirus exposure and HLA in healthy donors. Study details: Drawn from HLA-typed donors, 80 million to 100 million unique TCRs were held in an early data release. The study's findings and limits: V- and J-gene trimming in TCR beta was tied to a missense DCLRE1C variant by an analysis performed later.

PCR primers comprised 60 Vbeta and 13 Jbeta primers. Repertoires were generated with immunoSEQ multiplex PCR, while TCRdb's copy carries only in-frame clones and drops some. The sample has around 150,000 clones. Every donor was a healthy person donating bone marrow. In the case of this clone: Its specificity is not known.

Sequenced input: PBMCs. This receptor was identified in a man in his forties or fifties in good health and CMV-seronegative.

This CDR3 is CAIRAGSTNEKLFF. The CDR3 DNA follows: TGTGCCATCAGAGCAGGGTCAACTAATGAAAAACTGTTTTTT. V is TRBV10-3 and J is TRBJ1-4; a possible D gene is TRBD1 (5 bases). The germline V gene has CDR1 ENHRY and CDR2 SYGVKD. With 6 bases removed from V and 0 bases from J, the gap between germline ends came to 8 bases. The CDR3 contains 14 residues.